Following are 22 T cell receptor beta chains from one sample sequenced in a study of post-analysis software for immune sequencing data. Overall study results and limits: Controls showed lower frequencies than patients for five TRBV segments, and TRBV5-6, TRBV5-1 and TRBV20-1 were among these.

The antigens for these receptors are not known. Prepared libraries of TCR beta cDNA carried unique molecular identifiers. TCRdb passed the PCR reads through MiXCR, listing each CDR3 protein once. The sample comprises roughly 570,000 distinct CDR3 sequences, about a third of which are singletons, and about 5.6% rests with the top ten. Sequenced material: blood. The receptors come from a girl under 18 with multiple sclerosis.

This clonotype showed up just a few times. The chain combines TRBV7-2 with TRBJ2-7; tentatively, D is TRBD1 or TRBD2 (5 bases each). Trimming took 2 bases from V and 0 from J, leaving 26 bases between them. The germline gives CDR1 SGHTA, CDR2 FQGNSA. This CDR3 has 20 residues. The CDR3 bases are TGTGCCAGCAGCTTATATGGGACCTACGCAGGCGTCCTCGACTCCTACGAGCAGTACTTC. Amino acids: CASSLYGTYAGVLDSYEQYF.

This clonotype has just a few counts. CDR3 in amino acids: CASRIGQGVNYGYTF. As DNA, the CDR3 is TGTGCCAGCAGGATCGGGCAGGGGGTTAACTATGGCTACACCTTC. The rearrangement joins TRBV28 to TRBJ1-2; TRBD1 aligns across 7 bases. J gave up 1 base and V 6 bases, and 8 bases lay outside the gene matches. The CDR3 loop spans 15 amino acids. Germline CDR1 MDHEN, CDR2 SYDVKM.

This clonotype has a single count. The gene calls are TRBV14 and TRBJ1-1; the D is unclear. The CDR3 spans 15 residues. Germline values: CDR1 SGHDN, CDR2 FVKESK. The ends were cut back, 3 bases at V and 0 bases at J, with 11 bases in the middle. This chain's CDR3 is CASSQGIRMNTEAFF. The CDR3 DNA follows: TGTGCCAGCAGCCAGGGTATAAGGATGAACACTGAAGCTTTCTTT.

This clonotype has a handful of counts. The chain links TRBV7-8 to TRBJ2-6; 10 bases are shared with TRBD2. After removal of 1 base from V and 0 bases from J, the junction contained 6 bases not matched to a gene. There are 19 residues in the CDR3. Germline V gives CDR1 SGHVS, CDR2 FQNEAQ. The CDR3 loop is CASSLVMASGGSGANVLTF. The CDR3 coding sequence is TGTGCCAGCAGCTTAGTGATGGCTAGCGGGGGCTCTGGGGCCAACGTCCTGACTTTC.

This clonotype was counted a few times. This sequence joins TRBV12-3 or TRBV12-4 and TRBJ2-5; 7 positions match TRBD2. The CDR3 is made up of 15 amino acids. Trimming removed 3 bases from V and 3 bases from J; junction bases left unmatched: 7. CDR3 sequence (DNA): TGTGCCAGCAGTTTGGTGGGGGAGGGCAAAGAGACCCAGTACTTC. Translated: CASSLVGEGKETQYF.

V and J are TRBV7-8 and TRBJ2-4, with D possibly matching TRBD1 (5 bases). This CDR3 is built from 14 residues. Per the germline V gene, CDR1 is SGHVS and CDR2 is FQNEAQ. V was trimmed by 0 bases and J by 6 bases, leaving 9 bases between them. CDR3 sequence: CASSLASQGNIQYF. The CDR3 DNA follows: TGTGCCAGCAGCTTAGCATCCCAGGGAAACATTCAGTACTTC.

This clonotype has just a few counts. CDR3 nucleotides: TGCAGTGCTAGACAGGAGAAGATTTTCAATGAGCAGTTCTTC. Translation gives CSARQEKIFNEQFF. The V and J genes are TRBV20-1 and TRBJ2-1; D remains ambiguous. The CDR3 runs to 14 residues. Trimming removed 2 bases from V and 6 bases from J, with 14 bases in between. CDR1 is DFQATT, CDR2 SNEGSKA, per germline (reference sequence).

This clonotype was counted between two and nine times. CDR3 bases: TGCGCCAGCAGCCCCGAAGGGCGGGGCGAGAATCAGCCCCAGCATTTT. This sequence encodes CASSPEGRGENQPQHF. The V call is TRBV5-1, the J call TRBJ1-5; D possibly corresponds to TRBD1 (5 bases). The CDR3 length is 16 residues. Germline values: CDR1 SGHRS, CDR2 YFSETQ. V lost 4 bases and J lost 4, with 18 bases in between.

This chain uses TRBV5-1 with TRBJ2-1, with 11 positions matching TRBD2. The CDR3 is made up of 17 amino acids. The V gene end was trimmed by 4 bases and the J gene end by 0 bases; junction bases not matched to a gene: 6. Germline lookup yields CDR1 SGHRS and CDR2 YFSETQ. The CDR3 protein is CASSDTSGGLSYNEQFF. CDR3 coding DNA: TGCGCCAGCAGCGACACTAGCGGGGGCCTCTCCTACAATGAGCAGTTCTTC.

The chain couples TRBV29-1 to TRBJ2-5, with a possible D match to TRBD1 (6 bases). The tail of the sequence fits TRBJ2-7 better, so the J call may be wrong. This CDR3 is 11 amino acids long. Germline V CDR1 and CDR2: SQVTM, ANQGSEA. The CDR3 coding sequence is TGCAGCGTTGCATGGGGGCACGAGCAGTACTTC. It encodes CSVAWGHEQYF.

This sequence joins TRBV4-1 and TRBJ2-1; D unresolved. V was shortened by 4 bases and J by 6 bases, with 13 bases between the two germline ends. The CDR3 runs to 14 residues. Germline CDR1 and CDR2: MGHRA and YSYEKL. In DNA, the CDR3 is TGCGCCAGCAGCCTCCGGGTCTCGGGCAATGAGCAGTTCTTC. It specifies CASSLRVSGNEQFF.

This clonotype occurred many times. The genes are TRBV7-8 and TRBJ1-1; 9 positions match TRBD1. This CDR3 contains 14 residues. The germline V gene has CDR1 SGHVS and CDR2 FQNEAQ. Trimming cost V 5 bases and J 6 bases; bases outside gene matches: 7. The CDR3 bases are TGTGCCAGCAGCACAACAGGGGGCTGGCCTGAAGCTTTCTTT. Amino acid sequence: CASSTTGGWPEAFF.

This clonotype was detected a few times. V gene TRBV6-5 combines with J gene TRBJ2-7; D is possibly TRBD2 (6 bases). CDR3 length: 14 residues. The germline V gene encodes CDR1 MNHEY and CDR2 SVGAGI. V lost 0 bases and J lost 10, with 16 bases in between. The CDR3, as DNA: TGTGCCAGCAGTTACTCGGAGGGTTCAGGGTCTCAGTACTTC. Translated, it gives CASSYSEGSGSQYF.

A single count supports this clonotype. The chain uses TRBV5-1 and TRBJ2-5, with 9 bases fitting TRBD2. The CDR3 has 16 amino acids. Per the germline V gene, CDR1 is SGHRS and CDR2 is YFSETQ. Unmatched junction bases numbered 7, after V lost 3 bases and J lost 1 base. CDR3: CASSWGAGGPQETQYF. The CDR3 DNA is TGCGCCAGCAGCTGGGGCGCGGGGGGGCCCCAAGAGACCCAGTACTTC. Together with reference TRBV5-1 and TRBJ2-5, the CDR3 gives the full variable domain: KAGVTQTPRYLIKTRGQQVTLSCSPISGHRSVSWYQQTPGQGLQFLFEYFSETQRNKGNFPGRFSGRQFSNSRSEMNVSTLELGDSALYLCASSWGAGGPQETQYFGPGTRLLVL.

CDR3: CATMGETQYF. The CDR3 DNA sequence: TGTGCCACGATGGGAGAGACCCAGTACTTC. The J gene is TRBJ2-5, the V gene TRBV10-3; D not resolved. Trimming shortened V by 10 bases and J by 4 bases, and 7 bases separated the two germline ends. Germline CDR1 reads ENHRY; CDR2 reads SYGVKD. The CDR3 consists of 10 residues.

This clonotype has more than one count but fewer than ten. CDR3 sequence (DNA): TGCGCCAGCAGCTTGGACTATTTAGGAGAGACCCAGTACTTC. This sequence encodes CASSLDYLGETQYF. V usage is TRBV5-1 and J usage is TRBJ2-5, with D unresolved. V shed 0 bases and J shed 4 bases, with 10 bases lying between them. The CDR3 is 14 residues long. CDR1 is SGHRS and CDR2 is YFSETQ in the germline V gene.

A few counts support this clonotype. This rearrangement joins TRBV7-3 to TRBJ2-1; perhaps D is TRBD1 or TRBD2 (6 bases each). There are 15 residues in the CDR3. With 6 bases removed from V and 2 bases from J, the gap between germline ends came to 14 bases. Per germline, CDR1 SGHTA and CDR2 FQGTGA. The CDR3 DNA is TGTGCCAGCAGTTCCGGTGGGGGGCCCTACAATGAGCAGTTCTTC. It specifies CASSSGGGPYNEQFF. Based on the CDR3 plus reference TRBV7-3 and TRBJ2-1, the full variable domain is GAGVSQTPSNKVTEKGKYVELRCDPISGHTALYWYRQSLGQGPEFLIYFQGTGAADDSGLPNDRFFAVRPEGSVSTLKIQRTERGDSAVYLCASSSGGGPYNEQFFGPGTRLTVL.

Only a few counts were recorded for this clonotype. J is TRBJ2-1 and V is TRBV5-1; D gene ambiguous. This CDR3 has 13 amino acids. V lost 3 bases and J 3 bases, leaving 7 bases between the germline ends. From germline, CDR1 is SGHRS and CDR2 YFSETQ. As DNA, the CDR3 is TGCGCCAGCAGCTCGGACGTCTACAATGAGCAGTTCTTC. Translated, it gives CASSSDVYNEQFF.

This clonotype was picked up a small number of times. The V and J genes are TRBV7-2 and TRBJ1-2, with 8 positions matching TRBD1. V shed 3 bases, J shed 7 bases, and the junction held 10 bases outside the gene matches. This CDR3 comprises 15 residues. Looked up from germline, CDR1 is SGHTA and CDR2 is FQGNSA. The chain's CDR3 is CASSLMTGAGSGYTF. The CDR3 nucleotides read TGTGCCAGCAGCTTGATGACAGGGGCCGGCAGTGGCTACACCTTC.

The sample holds a few counts of this clonotype. The chain carries TRBV9 and TRBJ2-7, with no clear D. Germline-derived CDR1 and CDR2 are SGDLS and YYNGEE. Trimming took off 0 bases at V and 0 bases at J, with 10 bases between the two ends. This CDR3 region has 15 residues. The CDR3 here is CASSVVSFDSYEQYF. The CDR3 region has the DNA TGTGCCAGCAGCGTAGTTTCCTTTGACTCCTACGAGCAGTACTTC.

This clonotype was observed a few times. The V call is TRBV20-1, the J call TRBJ2-6; D possibly corresponds to TRBD1 (6 bases). CDR3 size: 16 residues. Per germline, CDR1 DFQATT and CDR2 SNEGSKA (reference sequence). Trimming shortened V by 6 bases and J by 0 bases, and 15 bases separated the two germline ends. The CDR3 DNA reads as TGCAGTGCCGTGGGACACGCGTTCTCTGGGGCCAACGTCCTGACTTTC. Its protein product is CSAVGHAFSGANVLTF.

The chain combines TRBV18 with TRBJ2-3; maybe TRBD1 (6 bases). CDR1 and CDR2 from the germline V gene are KGHSH and LQKENI. The CDR3 consists of 15 residues. V lost 0 bases, J lost 0 bases, and 7 bases lay in between. CDR3 sequence: CASSPPGQSTDTQYF. The CDR3 DNA follows: TGTGCCAGCTCACCACCGGGACAAAGCACAGATACGCAGTATTTT. Variable domain in full (rest from reference TRBV18 and TRBJ2-3): NAGVMQNPRHLVRRRGQEARLRCSPMKGHSHVYWYRQLPEEGLKFMVYLQKENIIDESGMPKERFSAEFPKEGPSILRIQQVVRGDSAAYFCASSPPGQSTDTQYFGPGTRLTVL.